Here is one TCR beta chain with its context. Its antigen is still unknown. Not a single patient had been given any form of treatment at any point before undergoing thyroid surgery. This record belongs to a study of metastatic and nonmetastatic thyroid tumors. Whole-study context: For malignant and benign thyroid patients, tumor or nodule tissue and blood were the sources whose repertoires were compared. The study's findings and limits: Within blood and tumor, benign nodules reportedly had significantly lower TCR beta diversity than malignant thyroid tumors did.

The V gene lost 7 bases and the J gene lost 0 bases, with 20 bases spanning the gap. The germline V gene encodes CDR1 SGHNT and CDR2 YYREEE (reference sequence). There are 17 residues in the CDR3. Original analysis: The study built a papillary thyroid cancer distant-metastasis classifier from CDR3 differences across clinicopathological groups. TCRdb re-processed the PCR reads through MiXCR. What appears here as the V and J calls and clone size reflects TCRdb's work, not the paper's. The sample contains roughly 40,000 clones, 15% to 20% of which appear only once. This TCR was sampled from a female donor with papillary thyroid cancer or a benign thyroid nodule (not recorded which). Some clones in this sample may be carry-over from other donors' samples. The sequencing sample was made of tumor tissue. This rearrangement joins TRBV5-4 to TRBJ2-4; D might be TRBD1 (6 bases). The CDR3, as DNA: TGTGCCAGCGCGCCCGGCAACAGGGACCGAGCCAAAAACATTCAGTACTTC. Amino acid sequence: CASAPGNRDRAKNIQYF.